Listed here are 13 T cell receptor beta chains from one sample, sequenced in a study of monozygotic twins with inflammatory bowel disease. One entry per CDR3 protein, without DNA, is what TCRdb gives after re-calling the 5' RACE reads. This specimen shows 110,000 to 150,000 distinct CDR3 sequences; the ten leading clones hold 1% to 1.5%. The sequenced sample consisted of blood. These receptors originate from a human donor with ulcerative colitis or Crohn's disease, or a healthy co-twin of an affected twin (not recorded which).

V gene TRBV5-1 combines with J gene TRBJ1-3; TCRdb gives TRBD1 as the D gene, but with no DNA this cannot be confirmed. Germline assignment: CDR1 SGHRS and CDR2 YFSETQ. The CDR3 covers 20 residues. The CDR3: CASSLIPNAGTSDSGNTIYF.

The chain combines TRBV20-1 with TRBJ2-3; TCRdb picks TRBD2, but there is no DNA to check that call. The CDR3 contains 14 residues. The V gene's germline CDR1 is DFQATT and CDR2 SNEGSKA (reference sequence). The CDR3 is CSAKAGGNTDTQYF.

V is TRBV12-3 or TRBV12-4 and J is TRBJ2-1. This CDR3 spans 13 amino acids. CDR3 region: CASSFGELNEQFF.

The chain links TRBV5-1 to TRBJ2-3; the TCRdb call, TRBD1, lacks DNA for checking. Germline V gene lookup returns CDR1 SGHRS and CDR2 YFSETQ. The CDR3 extends over 15 amino acids. The CDR3 region is CASSFSGQITDTQYF.

The chain recombines TRBV5-1 with TRBJ1-1; TCRdb picks TRBD1, but there is no DNA to check that call. Germline V lookup: CDR1 SGHRS, CDR2 YFSETQ. CDR3 length: 16 residues. This CDR3 reads CASSRRGLDLNTEAFF.

This chain connects TRBV7-9 to TRBJ2-1; with no DNA, the TCRdb D assignment of TRBD1 cannot be verified. CDR3 length equals 16 residues. The V gene's germline CDR1 is SEHNR and CDR2 FQNEAQ (reference sequence). Here the CDR3 reads CASSLGRAGPVSEQFF.

The chain couples TRBV7-7 to TRBJ2-5; no DNA is available, so the TRBD1 call from TCRdb remains unchecked. Germline assignment: CDR1 SSHAT and CDR2 FNYEAQ (reference sequence). The CDR3 length is 14 residues. The CDR3 reads CASSSLGRTETQYF.

The J gene is TRBJ2-3, the V gene TRBV5-1; TCRdb's D call of TRBD2 is untestable without DNA. Germline assignment: CDR1 SGHRS and CDR2 YFSETQ. CDR3 length: 18 residues. CDR3 region: CASSLDVGGPLSADTQYF. The variable domain in full, completed from reference TRBV5-1 and TRBJ2-3, reads KAGVTQTPRYLIKTRGQQVTLSCSPISGHRSVSWYQQTPGQGLQFLFEYFSETQRNKGNFPGRFSGRQFSNSRSEMNVSTLELGDSALYLCASSLDVGGPLSADTQYFGPGTRLTVL.

V gene TRBV5-6 combines with J gene TRBJ2-1; the D call of TRBD1 rests on TCRdb alone, since no DNA is present to check it. The V gene's germline CDR1 is SGHDT and CDR2 YYEEEE. The CDR3 runs 14 residues. CDR3 sequence: CASSFGTNLREQFF.

This chain joins TRBV20-1 and TRBJ2-1; TCRdb returns TRBD2, unconfirmable since there is no DNA. The CDR3 runs to 14 residues. The germline CDR1 and CDR2 sequences are DFQATT and SNEGSKA (reference sequence). The CDR3 is CSAELAGGPNEQFF.

The CDR3 spells CASRGLAGGFNEQFF. The gene calls are TRBV19 and TRBJ2-1; as DNA is missing, the TRBD2 call by TCRdb cannot be tested. Germline values: CDR1 LNHDA, CDR2 SQIVND (reference sequence). The CDR3 covers 15 residues.

The chain is built from TRBV28 and TRBJ2-7; TCRdb's D gene call, TRBD1, goes unchecked for lack of DNA. The CDR3 contains 15 residues. Germline CDR1 MDHEN, CDR2 SYDVKM. CDR3 sequence reads: CASSPPGSLSYEQYF.

The V gene is TRBV6-5, the J gene TRBJ2-1; TCRdb designates TRBD2, a call that cannot be tested without DNA. This CDR3 is built from 15 residues. Germline V CDR1 and CDR2: MNHEY, SVGAGI. This CDR3 reads CASSYGAGGPNEQFF.